The source of this TCR beta chain is a study of blood T cell repertoires in COVID-19. Enrollees, about 18 to 89 years old, lived in about two dozen US areas. Recovered participants had two consecutive negative NP/OP PCR tests, healthcare professional clearance, or symptom resolution. As handled by the study authors: Nucleated cell counts were estimated from reference gene primer amplification. Sequenced by immunoSEQ multiplex PCR; TCRdb stores in-frame clones only, minus some. For V, J and clone size, that table is used; D and trimming come from the DNA. The table has around 150,000 clones, roughly four fifths seen once. This CDR3 is built from 18 residues. Trimming removed 0 bases from V and 5 bases from J; junction bases left unmatched: 12. Germline assignment: CDR1 LGHDT and CDR2 YNNKEL (reference sequence).

Source material: PBMCs or T cells enriched from blood (not recorded which). This clonotype originated in a man aged 45-60 years who had recovered from COVID-19. This sequence joins TRBV3-1 (or the pseudogene TRBV3-2) and TRBJ1-4, with 7 bases aligning to TRBD1. CDR3 sequence reads: CASSQDLVGGTVNEKLFF. CDR3 in DNA: TGTGCCAGCAGCCAAGATCTCGTTGGCGGGACAGTCAATGAAAAACTGTTTTTT.